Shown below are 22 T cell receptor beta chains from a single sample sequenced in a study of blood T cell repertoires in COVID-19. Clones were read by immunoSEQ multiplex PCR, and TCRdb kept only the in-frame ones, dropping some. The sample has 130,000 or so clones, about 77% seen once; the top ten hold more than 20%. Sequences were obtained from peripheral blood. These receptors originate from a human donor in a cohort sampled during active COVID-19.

CDR3 coding DNA: TGTGCCAGCAGTGAAAGTAGGACGGGAGGCTACACCTTC. It is translated as CASSESRTGGYTF. V gene TRBV2 combines with J gene TRBJ1-2; D gene unclear. The germline V gene has CDR1 SNHLY and CDR2 FYNNEI. With 2 bases removed from V and 8 bases from J, the gap between germline ends came to 12 bases. CDR3 length: 13 residues.

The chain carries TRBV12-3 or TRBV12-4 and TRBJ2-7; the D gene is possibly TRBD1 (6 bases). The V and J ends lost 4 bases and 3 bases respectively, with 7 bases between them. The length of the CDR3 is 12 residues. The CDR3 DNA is TGTGCCAGCAGTTCGGACAGCTACGAGCAGTACTTC. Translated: CASSSDSYEQYF.

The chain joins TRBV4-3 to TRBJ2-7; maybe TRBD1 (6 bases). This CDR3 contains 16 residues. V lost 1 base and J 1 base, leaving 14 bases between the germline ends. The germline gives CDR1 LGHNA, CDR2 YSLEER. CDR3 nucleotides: TGCGCCAGCAGCCAAGGAGGGACACGAGATTCCTACGAGCAGTACTTC. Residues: CASSQGGTRDSYEQYF.

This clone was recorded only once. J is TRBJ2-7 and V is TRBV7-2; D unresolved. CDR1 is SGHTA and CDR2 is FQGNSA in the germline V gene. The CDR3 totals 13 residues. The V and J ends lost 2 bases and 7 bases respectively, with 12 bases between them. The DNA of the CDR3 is TGTGCCAGCAGCTTAAGCGTAGCCTTGGAGCAGTACTTC. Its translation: CASSLSVALEQYF.

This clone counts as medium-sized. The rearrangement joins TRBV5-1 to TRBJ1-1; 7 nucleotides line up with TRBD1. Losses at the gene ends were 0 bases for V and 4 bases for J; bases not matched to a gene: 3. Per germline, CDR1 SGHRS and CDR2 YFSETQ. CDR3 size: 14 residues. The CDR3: CASSLGAGGTEAFF. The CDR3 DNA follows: TGCGCCAGCAGCTTGGGGGCAGGGGGCACTGAAGCTTTCTTT.

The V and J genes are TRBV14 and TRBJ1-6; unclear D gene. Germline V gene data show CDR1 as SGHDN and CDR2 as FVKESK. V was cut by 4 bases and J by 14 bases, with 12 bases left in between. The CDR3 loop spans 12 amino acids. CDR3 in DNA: TGTGCCAGCAGCCTACAGAGTTTCACCCTCCACTTT. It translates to CASSLQSFTLHF. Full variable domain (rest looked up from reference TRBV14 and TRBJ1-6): EAGVTQFPSHSVIEKGQTVTLRCDPISGHDNLYWYRRVMGKEIKFLLHFVKESKQDESGMPNNRFLAERTGGTYSTLKVQPAELEDSGVYFCASSLQSFTLHFGNGTRLTVT.

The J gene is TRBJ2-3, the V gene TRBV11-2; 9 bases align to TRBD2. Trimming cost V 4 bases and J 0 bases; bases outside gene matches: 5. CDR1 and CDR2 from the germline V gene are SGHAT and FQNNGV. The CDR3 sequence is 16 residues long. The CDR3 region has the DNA TGTGCCAGCAGCTGGGCGACTAGCGGAAGCACAGATACGCAGTATTTT. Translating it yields CASSWATSGSTDTQYF.

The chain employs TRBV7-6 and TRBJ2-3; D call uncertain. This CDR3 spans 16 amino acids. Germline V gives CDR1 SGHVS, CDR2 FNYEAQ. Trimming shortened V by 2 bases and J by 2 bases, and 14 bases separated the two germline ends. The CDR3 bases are TGTGCCAGCAGCTTAATCCCTCAGATGGCCACAGATACGCAGTATTTT. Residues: CASSLIPQMATDTQYF. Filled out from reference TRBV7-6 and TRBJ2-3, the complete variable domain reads GAGVSQSPRYKVTKRGQDVALRCDPISGHVSLYWYRQALGQGPEFLTYFNYEAQQDKSGLPNDRFSAERPEGSISTLTIQRTEQRDSAMYRCASSLIPQMATDTQYFGPGTRLTVL.

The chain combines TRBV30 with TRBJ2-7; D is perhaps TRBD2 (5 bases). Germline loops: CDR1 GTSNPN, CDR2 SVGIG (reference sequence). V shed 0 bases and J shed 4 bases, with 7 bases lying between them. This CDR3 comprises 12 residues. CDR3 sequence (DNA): TGTGCCTGGAGTGTTTCGGGGTACGAGCAGTACTTC. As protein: CAWSVSGYEQYF.

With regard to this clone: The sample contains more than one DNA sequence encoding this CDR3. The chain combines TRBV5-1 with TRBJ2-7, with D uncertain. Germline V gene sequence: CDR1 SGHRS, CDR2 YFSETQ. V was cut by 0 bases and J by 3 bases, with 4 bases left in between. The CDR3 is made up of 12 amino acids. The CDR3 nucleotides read TGCGCCAGCAGCTTGGGAGGCTACGAGCAGTACTTC. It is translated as CASSLGGYEQYF.

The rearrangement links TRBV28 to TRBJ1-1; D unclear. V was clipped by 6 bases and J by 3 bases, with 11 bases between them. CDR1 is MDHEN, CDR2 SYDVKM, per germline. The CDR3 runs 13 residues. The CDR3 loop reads CASSPPEYTEAFF. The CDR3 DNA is TGTGCCAGCAGCCCCCCGGAGTACACTGAAGCTTTCTTT.

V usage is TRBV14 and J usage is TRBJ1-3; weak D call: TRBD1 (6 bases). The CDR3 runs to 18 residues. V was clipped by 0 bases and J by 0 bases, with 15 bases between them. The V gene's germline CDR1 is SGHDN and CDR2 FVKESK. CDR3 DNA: TGTGCCAGCAGCCAAGATCTTGGCAGGGGAACCTCTGGAAACACCATATATTTT. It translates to CASSQDLGRGTSGNTIYF.

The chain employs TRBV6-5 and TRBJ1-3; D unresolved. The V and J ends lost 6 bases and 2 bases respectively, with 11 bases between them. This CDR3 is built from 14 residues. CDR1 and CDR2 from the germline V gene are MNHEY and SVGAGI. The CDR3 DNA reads TGTGCCAGCAGCACCCACCTACCTGGAAACACCATATATTTT. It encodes CASSTHLPGNTIYF.

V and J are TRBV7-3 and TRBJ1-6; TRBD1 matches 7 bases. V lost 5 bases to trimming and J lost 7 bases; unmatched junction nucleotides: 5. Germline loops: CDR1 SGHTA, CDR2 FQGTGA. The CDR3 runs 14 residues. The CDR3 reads CASSLGTENSPLHF. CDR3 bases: TGTGCCAGCAGCCTTGGGACAGAGAATTCACCCCTCCACTTT.

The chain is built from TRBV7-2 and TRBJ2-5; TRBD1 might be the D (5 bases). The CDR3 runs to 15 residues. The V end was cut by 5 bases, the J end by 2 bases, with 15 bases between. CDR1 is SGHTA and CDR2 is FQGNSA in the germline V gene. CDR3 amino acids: CASSLQEAYQETQYF. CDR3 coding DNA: TGTGCCAGCAGCCTACAGGAAGCCTATCAAGAGACCCAGTACTTC. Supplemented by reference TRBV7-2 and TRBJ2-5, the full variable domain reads GAGVSQSPSNKVTEKGKDVELRCDPISGHTALYWYRQSLGQGLEFLIYFQGNSAPDKSGLPSDRFSAERTGGSVSTLTIQRTQQEDSAVYLCASSLQEAYQETQYFGPGTRLLVL.

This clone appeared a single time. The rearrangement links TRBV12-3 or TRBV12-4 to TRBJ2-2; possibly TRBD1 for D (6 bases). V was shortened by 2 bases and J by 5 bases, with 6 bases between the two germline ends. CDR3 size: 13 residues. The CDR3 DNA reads TGTGCCAGCAGTTTACAGGGGACCGGGGAGCTGTTTTTT. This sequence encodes CASSLQGTGELFF.

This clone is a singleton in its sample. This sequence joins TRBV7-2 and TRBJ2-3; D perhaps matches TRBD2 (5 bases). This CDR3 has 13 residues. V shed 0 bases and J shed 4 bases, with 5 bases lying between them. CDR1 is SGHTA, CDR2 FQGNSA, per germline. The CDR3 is CASSLAGADTQYF. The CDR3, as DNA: TGTGCCAGCAGCTTAGCCGGGGCAGATACGCAGTATTTT.

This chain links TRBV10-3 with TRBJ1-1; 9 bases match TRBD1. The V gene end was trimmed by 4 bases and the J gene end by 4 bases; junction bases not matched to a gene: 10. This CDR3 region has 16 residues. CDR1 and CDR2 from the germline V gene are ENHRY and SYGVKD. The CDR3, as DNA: TGTGCCATCAGTGGGTGGGACAGGGACCCCATCACTGAAGCTTTCTTT. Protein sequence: CAISGWDRDPITEAFF.

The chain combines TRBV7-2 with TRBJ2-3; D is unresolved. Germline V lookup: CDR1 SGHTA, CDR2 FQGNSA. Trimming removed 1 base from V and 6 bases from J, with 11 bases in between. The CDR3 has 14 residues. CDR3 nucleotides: TGTGCCAGCAGCTTAGATCCTCCTCCCGATACGCAGTATTTT. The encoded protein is CASSLDPPPDTQYF.

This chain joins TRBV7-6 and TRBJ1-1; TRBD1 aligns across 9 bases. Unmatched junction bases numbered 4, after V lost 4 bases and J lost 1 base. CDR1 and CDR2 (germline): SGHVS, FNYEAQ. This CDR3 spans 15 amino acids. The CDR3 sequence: CASSSGQGTNTEAFF. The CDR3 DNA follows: TGTGCCAGCAGCTCCGGACAGGGGACGAACACTGAAGCTTTCTTT.

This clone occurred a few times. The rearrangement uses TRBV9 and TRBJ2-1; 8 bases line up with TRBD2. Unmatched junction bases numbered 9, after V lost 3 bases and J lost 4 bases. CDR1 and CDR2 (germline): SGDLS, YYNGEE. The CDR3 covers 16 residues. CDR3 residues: CASSAGLASKYNEQFF. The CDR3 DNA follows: TGTGCCAGCAGCGCCGGACTAGCTTCAAAGTACAATGAGCAGTTCTTC. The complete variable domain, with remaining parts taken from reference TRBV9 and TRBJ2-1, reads DSGVTQTPKHLITATGQRVTLRCSPRSGDLSVYWYQQSLDQGLQFLIQYYNGEERAKGNILERFSAQQFPDLHSELNLSSLELGDSALYFCASSAGLASKYNEQFFGPGTRLTVL.

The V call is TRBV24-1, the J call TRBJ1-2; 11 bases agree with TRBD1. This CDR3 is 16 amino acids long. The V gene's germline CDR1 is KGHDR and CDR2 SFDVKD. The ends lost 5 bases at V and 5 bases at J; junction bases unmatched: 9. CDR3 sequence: CATSAGQGGYGYGYTF. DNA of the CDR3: TGTGCCACCAGTGCGGGACAGGGGGGTTATGGTTATGGCTACACCTTC.